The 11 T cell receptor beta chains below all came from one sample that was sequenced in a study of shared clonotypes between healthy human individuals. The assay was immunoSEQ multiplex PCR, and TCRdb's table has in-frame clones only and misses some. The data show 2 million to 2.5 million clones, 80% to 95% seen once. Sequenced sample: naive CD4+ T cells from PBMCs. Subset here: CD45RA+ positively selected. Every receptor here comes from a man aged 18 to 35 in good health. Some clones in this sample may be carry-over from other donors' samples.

CDR3 sequence reads: CASSHVGTSPYNEQFF. DNA for the CDR3: TGTGCCAGTAGCCATGTGGGGACTAGCCCTTACAATGAGCAGTTCTTC. This chain links TRBV19 with TRBJ2-1; TRBD2 matches at 9 bases. CDR1 LNHDA and CDR2 SQIVND come from the germline V gene (reference sequence). The CDR3 spans 16 residues. Losses at the gene ends were 6 bases for V and 4 bases for J; bases not matched to a gene: 10.

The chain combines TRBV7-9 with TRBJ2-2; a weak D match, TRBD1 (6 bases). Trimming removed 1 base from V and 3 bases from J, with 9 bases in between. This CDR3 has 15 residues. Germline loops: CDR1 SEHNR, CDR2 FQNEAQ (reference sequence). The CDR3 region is CASSLGSGDTGELFF. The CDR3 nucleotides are TGTGCCAGCAGCTTAGGATCAGGGGACACCGGGGAGCTGTTTTTT. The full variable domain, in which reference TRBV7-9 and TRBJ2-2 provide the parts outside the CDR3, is DTGVSQNPRHKITKRGQNVTFRCDPISEHNRLYWYRQTLGQGPEFLTYFQNEAQLEKSRLLSDRFSAERPKGSFSTLEIQRTEQGDSAMYLCASSLGSGDTGELFFGEGSRLTVL.

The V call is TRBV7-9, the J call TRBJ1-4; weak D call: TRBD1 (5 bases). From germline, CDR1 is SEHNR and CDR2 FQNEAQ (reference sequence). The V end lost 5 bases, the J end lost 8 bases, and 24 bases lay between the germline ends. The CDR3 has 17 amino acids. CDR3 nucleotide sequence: TGTGCCAGCAGCCGTTATAGTTCCAGGGCCTTAGAAGAAAAACTGTTTTTT. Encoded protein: CASSRYSSRALEEKLFF. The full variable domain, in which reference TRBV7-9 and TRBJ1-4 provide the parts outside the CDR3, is DTGVSQNPRHKITKRGQNVTFRCDPISEHNRLYWYRQTLGQGPEFLTYFQNEAQLEKSRLLSDRFSAERPKGSFSTLEIQRTEQGDSAMYLCASSRYSSRALEEKLFFGSGTQLSVL.

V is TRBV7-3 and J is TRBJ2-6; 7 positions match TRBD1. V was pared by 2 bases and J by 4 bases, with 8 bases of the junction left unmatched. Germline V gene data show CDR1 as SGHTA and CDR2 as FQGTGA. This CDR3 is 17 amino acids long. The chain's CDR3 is CASSLLPTGAGANVLTF. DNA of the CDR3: TGTGCCAGCAGCTTACTCCCTACAGGGGCGGGGGCCAACGTCCTGACTTTC.

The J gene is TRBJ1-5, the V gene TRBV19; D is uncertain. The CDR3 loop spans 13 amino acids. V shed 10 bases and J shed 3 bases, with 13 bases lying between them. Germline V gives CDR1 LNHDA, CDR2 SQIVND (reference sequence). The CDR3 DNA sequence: TGTGCCACTCGCGGGAACTTCAATCAGCCCCAGCATTTT. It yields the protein CATRGNFNQPQHF.

The CDR3: CAWGRWDRGREQYF. CDR3 sequence (DNA): TGTGCCTGGGGGAGATGGGACAGGGGAAGAGAGCAGTACTTC. The J gene is TRBJ2-7, the V gene TRBV30; the match to TRBD1 covers 10 bases. The CDR3 sequence is 14 residues long. Germline CDR1 and CDR2: GTSNPN and SVGIG (reference sequence). V was pared by 5 bases and J by 7 bases, with 11 bases of the junction left unmatched.

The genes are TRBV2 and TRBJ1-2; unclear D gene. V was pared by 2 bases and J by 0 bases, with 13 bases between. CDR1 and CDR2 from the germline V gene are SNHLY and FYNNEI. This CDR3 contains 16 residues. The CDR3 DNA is TGTGCCAGCAGTGAACGCGGCAGACCCACTAACTATGGCTACACCTTC. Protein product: CASSERGRPTNYGYTF.

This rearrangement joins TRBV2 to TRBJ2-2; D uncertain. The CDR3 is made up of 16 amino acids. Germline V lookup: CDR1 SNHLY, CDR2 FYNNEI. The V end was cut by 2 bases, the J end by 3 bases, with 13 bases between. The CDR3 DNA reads TGTGCCAGCAGTGAATCTGCACAGCTTCACACCGGGGAGCTGTTTTTT. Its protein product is CASSESAQLHTGELFF.

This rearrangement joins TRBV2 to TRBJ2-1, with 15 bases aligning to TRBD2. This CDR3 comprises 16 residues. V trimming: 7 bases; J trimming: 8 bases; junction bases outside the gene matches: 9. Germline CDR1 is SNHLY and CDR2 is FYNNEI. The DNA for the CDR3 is TGTGCCAGCACCAAGGGACTAGCGGGAGGTTACCATGAGCAGTTCTTC. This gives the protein CASTKGLAGGYHEQFF.

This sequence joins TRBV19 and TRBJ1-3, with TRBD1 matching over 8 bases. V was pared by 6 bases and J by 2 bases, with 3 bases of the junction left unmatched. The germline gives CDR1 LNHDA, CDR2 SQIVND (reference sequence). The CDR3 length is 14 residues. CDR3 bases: TGTGCCAGTAGCGACAGGGGTACTGGAAACACCATATATTTT. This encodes CASSDRGTGNTIYF.

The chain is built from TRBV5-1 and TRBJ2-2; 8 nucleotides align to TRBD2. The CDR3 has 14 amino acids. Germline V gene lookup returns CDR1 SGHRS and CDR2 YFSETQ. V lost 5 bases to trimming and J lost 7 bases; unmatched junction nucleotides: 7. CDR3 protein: CASSGGTRVGELFF. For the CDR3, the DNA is TGCGCCAGCAGTGGTGGGACTAGAGTCGGGGAGCTGTTTTTT.